Listed below are T cell receptor beta chains from one sample, sequenced in a study of tumor-infiltrating lymphocytes in primary liver carcinoma. TCRdb reprocessed the multiplex PCR reads with MiXCR, giving one entry per CDR3 protein. This table has tens of thousands of distinct CDR3 sequences, more than 60% appearing once. Material for sequencing was tumor-adjacent normal liver tissue. The receptors stem from a man between 40 and 49 years old with primary liver carcinoma and hepatitis B virus infection. CDR3s include the opening cysteine and the closing phenylalanine or tryptophan. The D gene is left open where the match is weak. Some rows mark clone size as missing; the rest say once, few, many or name a class of expanded clone.

V	J	size	D	DNA	CDR3
TRBV12-3/TRBV12-4	TRBJ2-3	few	NA	TGTGTCAGCACCGATCTTAGCCGCACGGATACGCAGTATTTT	CVSTDLSRTDTQYF
TRBV6-6	TRBJ2-2	NA	NA	TGTGCCAGCGCTACAGGGGGGGCGAACACCGGGAAGCTGTTTTTT	CASATGGANTGKLFF
TRBV6-5	TRBJ2-2	NA	NA	TGTGTCAGCAGTTACTTGAGGAAACGGGAGAAGCTGTTTTTT	CVSSYLRKREKLFF
TRBV7-9	TRBJ2-7	few	NA	TGTGACAGAAGCTTGGACCCCCAAACCTCCTACGAGCAATACTTC	CDRSLDPQTSYEQYF
TRBV29-1	TRBJ2-1	once	NA	TGCAGCGTTGATACAGGACTAGGGGGAGGGCCTAGGGATGAGCAGTTCTTC	CSVDTGLGGGPRDEQFF
TRBV6-5	TRBJ2-1	NA	TRBD2	TGTGCCAGCAGCCGGACTAGCGGGAGCCCAAATGAGCAGTTCTTC	CASSRTSGSPNEQFF
TRBV6-2/TRBV6-3	TRBJ2-7	NA	TRBD2	TGTGCCTGCAGTTACTCGGATCGGGGGGTCCCCTATGAGCAGTACTTC	CACSYSDRGVPYEQYF
TRBV11-2	TRBJ2-3	few	NA	TGTGCCAGCAGAAGAAGTACAGGGAACACAGATACGCAGTATTTT	CASRRSTGNTDTQYF
TRBV7-8	TRBJ2-7	once	NA	TGTGCCAGCAGCTTTACTAACGCCTACGAGCAGTATTTC	CASSFTNAYEQYF
TRBV6-1	TRBJ2-7	NA	TRBD2	TGTGTCAGCAGTCGACTAGCGGGAGCGAAATCGGCTTACGAGCAATACTTC	CVSSRLAGAKSAYEQYF
TRBV5-5	TRBJ2-5	NA	NA	TGTGCCAGCAGCAAAATCCGAGACAGCTTGTACCAAGAGACCCAGTACTTC	CASSKIRDSLYQETQYF
TRBV5-1	TRBJ2-7	many	TRBD1	TGCGCCAGCAGCTGGACCCCCGGGACAGGGTACGAGCAGTACTTC	CASSWTPGTGYEQYF
TRBV10-3	TRBJ2-7	NA	TRBD2	TGTGCCATCAACTTGGGAGGGACCAAGCAGTACTTC	CAINLGGTKQYF
TRBV14	TRBJ2-2	NA	TRBD2	TGTGCCAGCAGCCTCAATAGCGGGGGTGGCGAACACCGGGAGCTGTTTTTT	CASSLNSGGGEHRELFF
TRBV6-6	TRBJ1-5	NA	NA	TGTGCCATCACTCGGGGGGATCTTAGTAATCAGCCCCAGCATTTT	CAITRGDLSNQPQHF
TRBV29-1	TRBJ2-7	NA	NA	TGCAGTGCTTCCATGCCAGGGCGGCCCTACGAGCAGTACTTC	CSASMPGRPYEQYF
TRBV20-1	TRBJ2-7	few	TRBD2	TGCAGTGCTAGTATAACTAGCGGGAGCTACGAGCAGTACTTC	CSASITSGSYEQYF
TRBV12-3/TRBV12-4	TRBJ1-6	NA	TRBD1	TGTGCCAGTAGTCGGACAGGGGAGTTAAATTCACCCCTCTACTTT	CASSRTGELNSPLYF
TRBV11-2	TRBJ2-7	NA	NA	TGTGCCAGCAGCCTACTGAATACGGGGACGGAGGAGCAGCACTTC	CASSLLNTGTEEQHF
TRBV6-1	TRBJ2-1	NA	TRBD1	TGTGCCAGCAGTAATACAGGGGATGAGTTGTTCTTC	CASSNTGDELFF
TRBV6-2/TRBV6-3	TRBJ2-1	many	NA	TGTGCCAGCAGTTCCCGCGCCGAAGTATTCGATGAGCAGTTCTTC	CASSSRAEVFDEQFF
TRBV10-2	TRBJ2-1	NA	NA	TGCGCCAGCAGTGAGAGCGGGCTCCATGAACAGTTGTTC	CASSESGLHEQLF
TRBV7-9	TRBJ2-7	NA	NA	TGTGCCATCAGCTTGGACCCCCAAACCTCATACGAACAGTACTTC	CAISLDPQTSYEQYF
TRBV11-1	TRBJ2-1	NA	NA	TGTGCCAGCAGCCCACGGGTGGTGGACTCCTTCAATGAGCAGTTCTTC	CASSPRVVDSFNEQFF
TRBV5-1	TRBJ2-2	many	NA	TGCGCCAGCAGCCCTGCGGGACATAGGAACACCGGGGAGCTGTTTTTT	CASSPAGHRNTGELFF
TRBV4-2	TRBJ1-1	NA	NA	TGTGTCAGCAACCAAGAGGTGACGGGGGGCACTGAAGCTTTCTTT	CVSNQEVTGGTEAFF
TRBV6-2/TRBV6-3	TRBJ2-7	NA	NA	TGTGCCAGCAGTGAGGTTGGGGGAGCCAAACACGAGCAGTACTTC	CASSEVGGAKHEQYF
TRBV5-1	TRBJ1-4	NA	NA	TGCGCCAGCAGCTTGGACGTGTTTGAAAAGCTGTTTTTT	CASSLDVFEKLFF
TRBV6-1	TRBJ1-2	medium-sized	NA	TGTGCCAGCAGAGGGGCGGACTATGGCTACACCTTC	CASRGADYGYTF
TRBV12-3/TRBV12-4	TRBJ2-1	NA	TRBD2	TGTGCCGGTGGGGCTAGCGGTCATAGCTCCTACAATGGGCAGTTCTTC	CAGGASGHSSYNGQFF
TRBV12-3/TRBV12-4	TRBJ2-5	NA	NA	TGTGCCAACAGTTCCCAAGAGACCCAGCACTTC	CANSSQETQHF